A selection of T cell receptor beta chains follows, all from one sample in a study of blood T cell repertoires in COVID-19. The data were produced by immunoSEQ multiplex PCR, yet TCRdb's version contains in-frame clones alone and is incomplete. The sample shows 50,000 to 65,000 clones, 86% of them seen only once. Sequencing was done on a sample of peripheral blood. The receptors derive from a human donor in a cohort sampled during active COVID-19. The CDR3 runs from the conserved cysteine through the conserved F or W. Each record gives: J gene, clone size, D gene, V gene, CDR3 protein, CDR3 DNA. The D gene is left open where the match is weak. Not all rows give a size; the values are once, few, many and, for expanded clones, a class.

TRBJ1-2	few	NA	TRBV6-5	CASNRGLEGYTF	TGTGCCAGCAATAGGGGCTTGGAGGGCTACACCTTC
TRBJ2-7	once	NA	TRBV28	CASSWKAVRTGEYEQYF	TGTGCCAGCAGTTGGAAGGCAGTCCGCACCGGGGAATACGAGCAGTACTTC
TRBJ2-3	NA	TRBD2	TRBV29-1	CSVYMTSGSGDTQYF	TGCAGCGTTTACATGACTAGCGGGAGTGGTGATACGCAGTATTTT
TRBJ1-6	few	TRBD1	TRBV3-1/TRBV3-2	CASSPRTGPFSYNSPLHF	TGTGCCAGCAGCCCCAGGACAGGGCCGTTCTCCTATAATTCACCCCTCCACTTT
TRBJ2-3	NA	TRBD2	TRBV3-1/TRBV3-2	CASSQASGREWYTQYF	TGTGCCAGCAGCCAAGCTAGCGGGAGGGAATGGTATACGCAGTATTTT
TRBJ1-4	NA	TRBD1	TRBV2	CASSGPLGQNEKLFF	TGTGCCAGCAGTGGACCACTGGGACAGAATGAAAAACTGTTTTTT
TRBJ2-7	NA	TRBD1	TRBV7-2	CASLQGWESNEQYF	TGTGCCAGCCTACAGGGGTGGGAGTCGAACGAGCAGTACTTC
TRBJ2-3	NA	NA	TRBV9	CASRKTAASTDTQYF	TGTGCCAGCCGGAAGACTGCCGCTAGCACAGATACGCAGTATTTT
TRBJ2-1	NA	NA	TRBV4-2	CASSLEGVAGFYNEQFF	TGTGCCAGCAGCCTGGAGGGGGTAGCGGGTTTCTACAATGAGCAGTTCTTC
TRBJ2-2	few	NA	TRBV3-1/TRBV3-2	CASSQYRRITGELFF	TGTGCCAGCAGCCAATACCGGCGGATAACCGGGGAGCTGTTTTTT
TRBJ2-7	NA	NA	TRBV18	CASSKGRSDEQYF	TGTGCCAGCTCGAAGGGGAGGTCGGACGAGCAGTACTTC
TRBJ2-1	NA	NA	TRBV7-2	CASSKEGAVNEQFF	TGTGCCAGCAGCAAGGAGGGTGCTGTCAATGAGCAGTTCTTC
TRBJ2-7	NA	NA	TRBV3-1/TRBV3-2	CASSQVEWEQYF	TGTGCCAGCAGCCAAGTCGAGTGGGAGCAGTACTTC
TRBJ2-3	NA	TRBD1	TRBV7-3	CASSFTGVTDTQYF	TGTGCCAGCAGCTTTACAGGGGTCACAGATACGCAGTATTTT
TRBJ2-7	few	NA	TRBV7-9	CASSLGQRYEQYF	TGTGCCAGCAGCTTAGGACAGAGATACGAGCAGTACTTC
TRBJ2-1	NA	NA	TRBV4-3	CASSQELAYSSYNEQFF	TGCGCCAGCAGCCAAGAACTAGCATACAGTTCCTACAATGAGCAGTTCTTC
TRBJ2-7	NA	TRBD1	TRBV5-6	CASSPDRAGEQYF	TGTGCCAGCAGCCCGGACAGGGCCGGGGAGCAGTACTTC
TRBJ2-7	NA	TRBD1	TRBV29-1	CSVEPRGQGNEQYF	TGCAGCGTCGAACCTCGGGGACAGGGAAACGAGCAGTACTTC
TRBJ2-2	NA	NA	TRBV5-1	CASSLNEITGTGELFF	TGCGCCAGCAGCCTGAACGAAATCACAGGGACCGGGGAGCTGTTTTTT